The 21 T cell receptor beta chains listed next were all sequenced from one sample in a study of T cell responses to AZD1222 COVID-19 vaccine. Assay: immunoSEQ multiplex PCR; the TCRdb copy retains only in-frame clones and omits some. The profile covers 180,000 or so clones, with about 95% appearing a single time and about 0.6% taken by the ten largest. The sequencing used peripheral blood, collected on day 0 of AZD1222 vaccination. Every receptor here comes from an adult in good health.

The genes are TRBV30 and TRBJ2-3, with TRBD2 identical over 11 bases. J lost 6 bases, V lost 1 base, and 9 bases had no gene match. CDR1 GTSNPN and CDR2 SVGIG come from the germline V gene (reference sequence). The CDR3 has 16 residues. The CDR3 loop is CAWSDPLTSGTDTQYF. In nucleotides, the CDR3 is TGTGCCTGGAGTGACCCGTTGACTAGCGGGACGGATACGCAGTATTTT.

V gene TRBV19 combines with J gene TRBJ2-2; D is ambiguous. The CDR3 runs 12 residues. In germline, CDR1 is LNHDA, CDR2 SQIVND (reference sequence). The V end was cut by 7 bases, the J end by 1 base, with 4 bases between. CDR3 in amino acids: CASMKNTGELFF. CDR3 coding DNA: TGTGCCAGTATGAAGAACACCGGGGAGCTGTTTTTT.

The gene calls are TRBV29-1 and TRBJ2-7; D perhaps matches TRBD1 (6 bases). Germline CDR1 reads SQVTM; CDR2 reads ANQGSEA. V was shortened by 6 bases and J by 3 bases, with 15 bases between the two germline ends. The CDR3 length is 13 residues. The CDR3 DNA reads TGCAGCGTGGGACAACGTCTTTTCTACGAGCAGTACTTC. Amino acids: CSVGQRLFYEQYF.

The chain links TRBV5-1 to TRBJ1-5, with D perhaps TRBD1 (6 bases). V shed 0 bases and J shed 7 bases, with 8 bases lying between them. The CDR3 covers 13 residues. Germline CDR1 is SGHRS and CDR2 is YFSETQ. CDR3 in amino acids: CASSLVRGQPQHF. In DNA, the CDR3 is TGCGCCAGCAGCTTGGTAAGGGGGCAGCCCCAGCATTTT.

The rearrangement links TRBV30 to TRBJ1-3, with D perhaps matching TRBD1 (5 bases). The CDR3 runs 15 residues. Per the germline V gene, CDR1 is GTSNPN and CDR2 is SVGIG (reference sequence). The V gene lost 0 bases and the J gene lost 9 bases, with 18 bases spanning the gap. The DNA for the CDR3 is TGTGCCTGGAGTGTACTCTCAGGTCTTGGGGGCACCATATATTTT. It is translated as CAWSVLSGLGGTIYF.

This clone appeared once. The chain combines TRBV15 with TRBJ2-2; TRBD1 is a possible D gene (6 bases). This CDR3 region has 14 residues. Trimming stripped 3 bases from V and 9 bases from J, with 14 bases between. Germline V lookup: CDR1 LNHNV, CDR2 YYDKDF (reference sequence). DNA of the CDR3: TGTGCCACCAGCAGCAGACAGGCGGAACGGGAGCTGTTTTTT. Amino acid sequence: CATSSRQAERELFF.

The chain links TRBV21-1 to TRBJ2-4; TRBD2, the table's D call, was not compared with the DNA. TRBV21-1 has pseudogene status. CDR3 length: 16 amino acids. CDR3: CATLLRPSGRAVIQYF. The DNA for the CDR3 is TGTGCCACCCTTCTTCGGCCTAGCGGGAGGGCCGTCATTCAGTACTTC.

The chain combines TRBV27 with TRBJ2-7; 9 bases match TRBD2. Germline CDR1 MNHEY, CDR2 SMNVEV (reference sequence). V lost 4 bases, J lost 5 bases, and 9 bases stayed unmatched. The length of the CDR3 is 15 residues. CDR3 sequence reads: CASSSAGLAENEQYF. CDR3 bases: TGTGCCAGCAGTTCCGCGGGACTAGCTGAGAACGAGCAGTACTTC.

The rearrangement links TRBV10-1 to TRBJ2-2; 9 bases are a match to TRBD1. CDR1 and CDR2 (germline): WNHNN, SYGVQD (reference sequence). This CDR3 region has 18 residues. Germline trimming cut 3 bases from V and 4 bases from J; bases unmatched to any gene: 12. CDR3 residues: CASSETGTGWLITGELFF. The CDR3 nucleotides read TGCGCCAGCAGTGAAACCGGGACAGGGTGGTTGATCACCGGGGAGCTGTTTTTT.

The V call is TRBV28, the J call TRBJ1-5; D is unresolved. The germline V gene has CDR1 MDHEN and CDR2 SYDVKM. This CDR3 region has 16 residues. V shed 2 bases and J shed 1 base, with 12 bases lying between them. The CDR3 coding sequence is TGTGCCAGCAGTTTACCTGGGGAGGGAAGCAATCAGCCCCAGCATTTT. This gives the protein CASSLPGEGSNQPQHF. Full variable domain (rest looked up from reference TRBV28 and TRBJ1-5): DVKVTQSSRYLVKRTGEKVFLECVQDMDHENMFWYRQDPGLGLRLIYFSYDVKMKEKGDIPEGYSVSREKKERFSLILESASTNQTSMYLCASSLPGEGSNQPQHFGDGTRLSIL.

The chain combines TRBV27 with TRBJ2-1, with 7 bases fitting TRBD2. V dropped 2 bases and J dropped 4; count of bases not matched to a gene: 5. CDR3 length: 15 residues. Germline CDR1 and CDR2: MNHEY and SMNVEV (reference sequence). CDR3 sequence reads: CASSLGLVSYNEQFF. The CDR3 DNA reads TGTGCCAGCAGTTTAGGACTAGTAAGTTACAATGAGCAGTTCTTC.

The CDR3 region has the DNA TGTGCCAGCAGGCGACAGGGGGCGTTCGGGGAAAAACTGTTTTTT. It translates to CASRRQGAFGEKLFF. The chain links TRBV3-1 (or the pseudogene TRBV3-2) to TRBJ1-4, with 10 nucleotides matching TRBD1. J lost 8 bases, V lost 6 bases, and 9 bases had no gene match. The CDR3 spans 15 residues. Germline-derived CDR1 and CDR2 are LGHDT and YNNKEL (reference sequence).

This sequence joins TRBV15 and TRBJ1-1; possibly TRBD1 for D (5 bases). The ends were cut back, 8 bases at V and 4 bases at J, with 14 bases in the middle. Germline-derived CDR1 and CDR2 are LNHNV and YYDKDF (reference sequence). This CDR3 is 13 amino acids long. Here the CDR3 DNA reads TGTGCCACCGGGGGGGTGAGTGGCACTGAAGCTTTCTTT. Its protein is CATGGVSGTEAFF.

The rearrangement uses TRBV28 and TRBJ1-4; TRBD1 agrees at 7 bases. The CDR3 spans 15 residues. Germline V lookup: CDR1 MDHEN, CDR2 SYDVKM. V was clipped by 6 bases and J by 5 bases; unmatched bases: 9. CDR3: CASSYSTGLNEKLFF. CDR3 coding DNA: TGTGCCAGCAGCTACTCGACAGGGCTAAATGAAAAACTGTTTTTT.

The chain carries TRBV3-1 (or the pseudogene TRBV3-2) and TRBJ1-1; D unresolved. Trimming stripped 4 bases from V and 3 bases from J, with 3 bases between. This CDR3 region has 11 residues. Germline V CDR1 and CDR2: LGHDT, YNNKEL (reference sequence). The CDR3, as DNA: TGTGCCAGCAGCCTTTACACTGAAGCTTTCTTT. This gives the protein CASSLYTEAFF.

This clone was seen once. V gene TRBV28 combines with J gene TRBJ2-1; D unresolved. V lost 6 bases to trimming and J lost 7 bases, with 10 bases between them. CDR3 length: 12 residues. The V gene's germline CDR1 is MDHEN and CDR2 SYDVKM. In DNA, the CDR3 is TGTGCCAGCAGCCGCACTTCGAATGAGCAGTTCTTC. This gives the protein CASSRTSNEQFF.

The J gene is TRBJ2-1, the V gene TRBV27; 10 nucleotides match TRBD2. Looked up from germline, CDR1 is MNHEY and CDR2 is SMNVEV (reference sequence). The CDR3 runs 17 residues. With V trimmed by 6 bases and J by 8 bases, 16 bases remained unmatched. CDR3 coding DNA: TGTGCCAGCAGGGGGAGTAGGCTAGCGGGAGAGGAGGATGAGCAGTTCTTC. It codes for CASRGSRLAGEEDEQFF.

The gene calls are TRBV28 and TRBJ1-2, with 7 bases identical to TRBD1. The CDR3 covers 15 residues. The J segment lost 1 base and the V segment lost 6 bases, leaving 8 bases of the junction unmatched. Per the germline V gene, CDR1 is MDHEN and CDR2 is SYDVKM. As DNA, the CDR3 is TGTGCCAGCAGACGACCCGGGACAGTTAACTATGGCTACACCTTC. Translating gives CASRRPGTVNYGYTF.

Remarks on this clone: One end of the junction fails to match germline, which may point to a read error. Other DNA sequences from this sample encode an identical CDR3 as well. The chain links TRBV3-1 (or the pseudogene TRBV3-2) to TRBJ2-1; D call uncertain. Germline loops: CDR1 LGHDT, CDR2 YNNKEL (reference sequence). The CDR3 has 13 residues. The CDR3 nucleotides read TGTGCCAGCAGCCAAGTCTCCTCCAATGAGCAGTTCTTC. This gives the protein CASSQVSSNEQFF.

This chain uses TRBV11-2 with TRBJ2-2; 7 bases are shared with TRBD1. This CDR3 region has 15 residues. J lost 3 bases, V lost 4 bases, and 5 bases had no gene match. Germline CDR1 and CDR2: SGHAT and FQNNGV. DNA for the CDR3: TGTGCCAGCAGCTCCCACAGGGGTTACACCGGGGAGCTGTTTTTT. Translating it yields CASSSHRGYTGELFF.

This chain connects TRBV5-1 to TRBJ2-6; TRBD1 might be the D (5 bases). Trimming left V 0 bases short and J 2 bases short, with 9 bases between. In germline, CDR1 is SGHRS, CDR2 YFSETQ. The length of the CDR3 is 16 residues. CDR3 coding DNA: TGCGCCAGCAGCTTGGGGACAACAACTGGGGCCAACGTCCTGACTTTC. This translates into CASSLGTTTGANVLTF.